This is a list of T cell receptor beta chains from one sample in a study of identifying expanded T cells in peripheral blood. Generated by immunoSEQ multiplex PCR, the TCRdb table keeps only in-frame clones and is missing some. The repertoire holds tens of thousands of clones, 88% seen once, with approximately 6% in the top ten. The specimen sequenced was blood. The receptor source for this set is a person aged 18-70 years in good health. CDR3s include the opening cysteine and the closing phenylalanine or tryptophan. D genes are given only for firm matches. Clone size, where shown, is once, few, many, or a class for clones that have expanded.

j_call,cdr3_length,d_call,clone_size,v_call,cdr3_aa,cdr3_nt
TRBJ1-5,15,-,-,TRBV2,CASSVTGSFSQPQHF,TGTGCCAGCAGTGTTACAGGGAGTTTTAGTCAGCCCCAGCATTTT
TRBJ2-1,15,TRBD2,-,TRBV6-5,CASTAAGGPYNEQFF,TGTGCCAGCACCGCGGCGGGAGGACCCTACAATGAGCAGTTCTTC
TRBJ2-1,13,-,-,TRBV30,CAWSWVSYNEQFF,TGTGCCTGGAGTTGGGTATCCTACAATGAGCAGTTCTTC
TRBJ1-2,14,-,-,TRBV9,CASSVGQGYYGYTF,TGTGCCAGCAGCGTAGGGCAGGGCTACTATGGCTACACCTTC
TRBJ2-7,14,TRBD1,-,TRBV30,CAWTQMGQFYEQYF,TGTGCCTGGACCCAGATGGGACAGTTCTACGAGCAGTACTTC
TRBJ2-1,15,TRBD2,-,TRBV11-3,CASSFAGGSYNEQFF,TGTGCCAGCAGCTTCGCGGGGGGGTCCTACAATGAGCAGTTCTTC
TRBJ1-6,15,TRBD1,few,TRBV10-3,CAISETTGRNSPLHF,TGTGCCATCAGTGAGACGACAGGGAGAAATTCACCCCTCCACTTT
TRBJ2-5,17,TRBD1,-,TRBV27,CASSPLTGGLELETQYF,TGTGCCAGCAGTCCCTTGACAGGGGGCTTAGAGCTGGAGACCCAGTACTTC
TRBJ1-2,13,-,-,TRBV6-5,CASSYGQWDGYTF,TGTGCCAGCAGTTACGGGCAATGGGATGGCTACACCTTC
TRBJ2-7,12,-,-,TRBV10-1,CASSEGSSPEYF,TGCGCCAGCAGTGAGGGGTCTAGCCCGGAGTACTTC
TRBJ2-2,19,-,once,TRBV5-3,CARSYHSGGAKRSTGELFF,TGTGCCAGAAGCTACCACTCGGGGGGCGCCAAGAGGAGCACCGGGGAGCTGTTTTTT
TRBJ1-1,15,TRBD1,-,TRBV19,CASSTDRVVRTEAFF,TGTGCCAGTAGTACTGACAGGGTAGTTCGGACTGAAGCTTTCTTT
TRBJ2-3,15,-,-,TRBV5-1,CASSFGGPSTDTQYF,TGCGCCAGCAGCTTTGGGGGGCCCAGCACAGATACGCAGTATTTT
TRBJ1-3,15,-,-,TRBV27,CASSPGTISGNTIYF,TGTGCCAGCAGTCCCGGGACAATCTCTGGAAACACCATATATTTT
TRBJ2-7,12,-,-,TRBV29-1,CSARTGIYEQYF,TGCAGCGCCCGGACGGGGATCTACGAGCAGTACTTC
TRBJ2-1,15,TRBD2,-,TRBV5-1,CASSSPGLALNEQFF,TGCGCCAGCAGCTCACCGGGACTAGCATTAAATGAGCAGTTCTTC
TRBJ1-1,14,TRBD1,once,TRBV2,CASSDPAGGTEAFF,TGTGCCAGCAGTGATCCCGCAGGGGGCACTGAAGCTTTCTTT
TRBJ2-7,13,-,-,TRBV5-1,CASSDPPGYEQYF,TGCGCCAGCAGCGACCCACCGGGCTACGAGCAGTACTTC
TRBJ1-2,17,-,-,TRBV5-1,CASSLGDWVTVAYGYTF,TGCGCCAGCAGCTTGGGTGATTGGGTTACGGTGGCCTATGGCTACACCTTC
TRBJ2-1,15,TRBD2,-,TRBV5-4,CASSLQLAGGREQFF,TGTGCCAGCAGCTTGCAACTAGCGGGGGGTCGGGAGCAGTTCTTC
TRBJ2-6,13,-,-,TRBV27,CASSFSGANVLTF,TGTGCCAGCAGTTTTTCGGGGGCCAACGTCCTGACTTTC
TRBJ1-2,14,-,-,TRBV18,CASSLGQILGGYTF,TGTGCCAGCTCACTTGGACAGATATTAGGGGGCTACACCTTC
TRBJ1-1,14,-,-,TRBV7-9,CASSIAGENTEAFF,TGTGCCAGCAGTATCGCCGGTGAGAACACTGAAGCTTTCTTT
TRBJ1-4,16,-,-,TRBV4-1,CASSPEIGAYNEKLFF,TGCGCCAGCAGCCCCGAGATCGGAGCCTACAATGAAAAACTGTTTTTT